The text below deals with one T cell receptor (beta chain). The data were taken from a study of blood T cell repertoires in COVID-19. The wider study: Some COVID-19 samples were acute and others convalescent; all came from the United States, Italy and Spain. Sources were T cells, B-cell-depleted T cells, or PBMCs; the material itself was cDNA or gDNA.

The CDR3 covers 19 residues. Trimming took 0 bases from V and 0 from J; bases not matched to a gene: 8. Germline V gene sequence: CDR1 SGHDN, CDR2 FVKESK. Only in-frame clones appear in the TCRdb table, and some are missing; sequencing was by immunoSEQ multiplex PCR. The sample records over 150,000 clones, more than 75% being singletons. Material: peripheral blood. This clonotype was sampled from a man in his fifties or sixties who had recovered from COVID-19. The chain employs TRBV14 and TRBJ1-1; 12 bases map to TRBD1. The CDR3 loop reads CASSQDRGTGGGMNTEAFF. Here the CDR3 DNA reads TGTGCCAGCAGCCAAGATCGCGGGACAGGGGGCGGGATGAACACTGAAGCTTTCTTT.